This entry is about one T cell receptor (beta chain). Its cognate antigen is unknown. Assay used: immunoSEQ multiplex PCR; TCRdb lists only in-frame clones, some missing. The table has 50,000 to 70,000 clones, approximately 84% seen once. V lost 1 base, J lost 1 base, and 14 bases lay in between. The CDR3 contains 17 residues. From germline, CDR1 is LGHNA and CDR2 YSLEER. This sample is part of a study of OX40 agonist ivuxolimab in advanced cancers. In the study overall: Patients received the agonistic anti-OX40 (CD134) antibody ivuxolimab.

Study results and caveats: With doses of 0.1 to 3.0 mg/kg, CD4+ and CD8+ blood T cells had undergone clonal expansion by week 6. CD8+ T cells averaged more expanded clones than CD4+. Relatively little clonal expansion, among the lowest observed, appeared in partial responders at 0.1-3.0 mg/kg.

The sample here was CD4+ or CD8+ T cells sorted from blood, taken in a trial of the OX40 agonist ivuxolimab. The TCR was taken from an adult with an advanced solid tumor such as melanoma, head and neck, liver or kidney cancer. The gene calls are TRBV4-3 and TRBJ1-3; a weak D match, TRBD1 (6 bases). The CDR3 is CASSQAPGGGSGNTIYF. CDR3 bases: TGCGCCAGCAGCCAAGCCCCCGGGGGCGGTTCTGGAAACACCATATATTTT.